This TCR beta chain was obtained from a study of shared clonotypes between healthy human individuals. Data came from immunoSEQ multiplex PCR; TCRdb stores just in-frame clones and leaves some out. The sample carries roughly 2.2 million clones, roughly 93% recorded once. The germline gives CDR1 MNHEY, CDR2 SMNVEV (reference sequence). Trimming pared 5 bases from V and 4 bases from J, leaving 21 bases between. This CDR3 contains 17 residues. Material: naive CD4+ T cells from PBMCs. Documented subset: CD45RA+ positively selected. The genes are TRBV27 and TRBJ2-1, with D possibly TRBD2 on 6 matching bases. This clonotype was obtained from a man between 18 and 35 years old in good health. Some clones in this sample may be carry-over from other donors' samples. CDR3 DNA: TGTGCCAGCAGTCCCCCCAGTGGGAGGCCCGGGTACAATGAGCAGTTCTTC. Protein: CASSPPSGRPGYNEQFF.